These T cell receptor beta chains were read from a single sample in a study of OX40 agonist ivuxolimab in advanced cancers. The data were produced by immunoSEQ multiplex PCR, yet TCRdb's version contains in-frame clones alone and is incomplete. Of some 70,000 clones detected, about 85% appear once; the ten largest clones hold almost 6%. The sample in question was CD4+ or CD8+ T cells sorted from blood, obtained in a trial of the OX40 agonist ivuxolimab. These receptors came from an adult with an advanced solid tumor such as melanoma, head and neck, liver or kidney cancer. Each CDR3 is given with its conserved first and last residue. The order of the fields is V gene, clone size, CDR3 protein. Not every row has a clone size; where given, it reads once, few, many or a size class.

v_gene: TRBV29-1; abundance: -; CDR3aa: CSVVPRSTGANEKLFF
v_gene: TRBV5-6; abundance: -; CDR3aa: CASSSWSSGNTIYF
v_gene: TRBV28; abundance: once; CDR3aa: CASSDGQGGNQPQHF
v_gene: TRBV9; abundance: -; CDR3aa: CASSVESDSNQPQHF
v_gene: TRBV10-1; abundance: -; CDR3aa: CASRCISYNEQFF
v_gene: TRBV6-6; abundance: many; CDR3aa: CASRGSLYGYTF
v_gene: TRBV2; abundance: few; CDR3aa: CASSERESFLNQPQHF
v_gene: TRBV7-9; abundance: few; CDR3aa: CASSRTNRGLGGYTF
v_gene: TRBV18; abundance: once; CDR3aa: CASSREAGSNYGYTF
v_gene: TRBV11-2; abundance: -; CDR3aa: CASSPHRGGNGRETQYF
v_gene: TRBV11-2; abundance: -; CDR3aa: CASSLFWGNTGELFF
v_gene: TRBV2; abundance: once; CDR3aa: CASTRTGASNQPQHF
v_gene: TRBV4-1; abundance: -; CDR3aa: CASSHPGTVYGYTF
v_gene: TRBV6-5; abundance: -; CDR3aa: CASSWGVAGNTIYF
v_gene: TRBV27; abundance: -; CDR3aa: CASSFIQGGEKLFF
v_gene: TRBV6-1; abundance: -; CDR3aa: CASRTTGYNSPLHF
v_gene: TRBV4-1; abundance: few; CDR3aa: CASSQDNTELAKNIQYF
v_gene: TRBV9; abundance: -; CDR3aa: CASSVDGFLYNEQFF
v_gene: TRBV25-1; abundance: few; CDR3aa: CASSESKGEWNQPQHF
v_gene: TRBV30; abundance: -; CDR3aa: CAWAGETAKNIQYF
v_gene: TRBV27; abundance: -; CDR3aa: CASSLQIQASYEQYF
v_gene: TRBV6-5; abundance: once; CDR3aa: CASSYWGQGRNEKLFF
v_gene: TRBV11-1; abundance: -; CDR3aa: CASSLTGDDGYTF
v_gene: TRBV15; abundance: few; CDR3aa: CATSGGGAGTDTQYF
v_gene: TRBV7-8; abundance: -; CDR3aa: CASSPVRVWSTEAFF
v_gene: TRBV7-3; abundance: -; CDR3aa: CASSLIAGSSYNEQFF
v_gene: TRBV7-2; abundance: -; CDR3aa: CASRRTRGYTGELFF
v_gene: TRBV5-5; abundance: -; CDR3aa: CASSLSRGNYGYTF
v_gene: TRBV7-2; abundance: -; CDR3aa: CASSFGQTMTNEKLFF
v_gene: TRBV7-9; abundance: -; CDR3aa: CASSLVSGTSVYTQYF
v_gene: TRBV19; abundance: -; CDR3aa: CASSNIYRGNEQFF
v_gene: TRBV9; abundance: few; CDR3aa: CASSVVVPQHF
v_gene: TRBV11-2; abundance: -; CDR3aa: CASSFSSGRANTGELFF
v_gene: TRBV10-3; abundance: -; CDR3aa: CAIRGTSGSTDTQYF